The clone carrying this TCR beta chain has more than one count but fewer than ten. Antigen unknown. The data stem from a study of T cells in Graves' hyperthyroidism and ophthalmopathy. RNA transcripts served as the template for amplifying TCR beta CDR3 regions. The HTBI set primed first-round TCR CDR3 RT-PCR. TCRdb re-called the multiplex PCR reads with MiXCR, one entry per CDR3 protein. Seen here are over 350,000 distinct CDR3 sequences, around an eighth observed once, and the top ten hold 25% to 30%. Broader study findings: The authors' 13 V-J model separated ophthalmopathy from stable hyperthyroidism.

With duration under 3 months, ophthalmopathy was active: Clinical Activity Score at least 3, NOSPECS at least 4. Each diagnosis was grounded in clinical symptoms, serum thyroxine and TRAb, thyroid ultrasound, and orbital computed tomography. Fresh peripheral blood, 10 ml, was the source of the PBMCs. CDR3 length: 14 residues. Unmatched junction bases numbered 8, after V lost 3 bases and J lost 9 bases. CDR1 SGDLS and CDR2 YYNGEE come from the germline V gene. The V and J genes are TRBV9 and TRBJ2-1, with 8 bases matching TRBD1. The clonotype comes from a man aged 45-65 years with Graves' ophthalmopathy. The sequencing sample was made of blood. The CDR3 DNA follows: TGTGCCAGCAGCGCACACAGGGGGTTGAGTGAGCAGTTCTTC. Its protein product is CASSAHRGLSEQFF.